What follows are 18 T cell receptor beta chains derived from one specimen sequenced in a study of blood T cell repertoires in COVID-19. Assay used: immunoSEQ multiplex PCR; TCRdb lists only in-frame clones, some missing. The sample has 130,000 or so clones; 70% to 90% are singletons. Material for sequencing was peripheral blood. The receptors stem from a woman in her fifties or sixties who had recovered from COVID-19.

In this sample, this clone turned up once. V usage is TRBV19 and J usage is TRBJ2-2; D remains unclear. The CDR3 has 12 amino acids. Trimming took off 7 bases at V and 3 bases at J, with 6 bases between the two ends. In germline, CDR1 is LNHDA, CDR2 SQIVND (reference sequence). The DNA for the CDR3 is TGTGCCAGTATGCCGGACACCGGGGAGCTGTTTTTT. This translates into CASMPDTGELFF.

The J gene is TRBJ2-3, the V gene TRBV7-9; D is unclear. Per the germline V gene, CDR1 is SEHNR and CDR2 is FQNEAQ (reference sequence). The CDR3 is made up of 12 amino acids. V lost 5 bases to trimming and J lost 10 bases, with 13 bases between them. The CDR3 reads CASSVYYSAQYF. CDR3 coding DNA: TGTGCCAGCAGCGTCTACTATTCAGCGCAGTATTTT.

V and J are TRBV6-6 and TRBJ2-1; TRBD1 agrees at 9 bases. This CDR3 region has 16 residues. V shed 6 bases and J 7 bases; nucleotides not matched to a gene: 13. Germline V gene sequence: CDR1 MNHNY, CDR2 SVGAGI (reference sequence). The DNA of the CDR3 is TGTGCCAGCAGATCTCCCGGGACAGGGAAGGCAAATGAGCAGTTCTTC. Translation gives CASRSPGTGKANEQFF.

The CDR3 nucleotides are TGTGCCAGCAGCCGAGGACAGGATGAAGCTTTCTTT. This codes for CASSRGQDEAFF. V usage is TRBV3-1 (or the pseudogene TRBV3-2) and J usage is TRBJ1-1; 7 bases fit TRBD1. Germline V gene data show CDR1 as LGHDT and CDR2 as YNNKEL (reference sequence). V trimming: 4 bases; J trimming: 7 bases; junction bases outside the gene matches: 3. The CDR3 contains 12 residues.

The chain has TRBV7-8 and TRBJ2-7; 10 nucleotides line up with TRBD2. With V trimmed by 1 base and J by 3 bases, 6 bases remained unmatched. CDR3 length equals 16 residues. Germline V gene data show CDR1 as SGHVS and CDR2 as FQNEAQ. This CDR3 reads CASSLGAGGSYYEQYF. The CDR3 DNA sequence: TGTGCCAGCAGCTTAGGAGCGGGGGGGTCCTACTACGAGCAGTACTTC.

The rearrangement links TRBV3-1 (or the pseudogene TRBV3-2) to TRBJ2-5, with a possible D match to TRBD2 (6 bases). V was trimmed by 4 bases and J by 1 base, leaving 13 bases between them. The V gene's germline CDR1 is LGHDT and CDR2 YNNKEL (reference sequence). The CDR3 runs to 15 residues. In DNA, the CDR3 is TGTGCCAGCAGCCGGACGAGCGGGTTCCAAGAGACCCAGTACTTC. Its translation is CASSRTSGFQETQYF.

J is TRBJ1-2 and V is TRBV30, with TRBD1 matching over 8 bases. Germline loops: CDR1 GTSNPN, CDR2 SVGIG (reference sequence). The CDR3 has 15 amino acids. Trimming took 0 bases from V and 8 from J; bases not matched to a gene: 11. In DNA, the CDR3 is TGTGCCTGGAGTGTCGAGGACAGGGTGGGGCTCGGCTACACCTTC. Translated: CAWSVEDRVGLGYTF.

The chain joins TRBV10-3 to TRBJ2-7; D call uncertain. CDR1 ENHRY and CDR2 SYGVKD come from the germline V gene. The CDR3 runs to 14 residues. V shed 3 bases and J shed 0 bases, with 9 bases lying between them. In DNA, the CDR3 is TGTGCCATCAGTGATGAAGTGAGCTCCTACGAGCAGTACTTC. This encodes CAISDEVSSYEQYF.

This clone was observed a handful of times. V and J are TRBV28 and TRBJ1-5, with no clear D. Trimming removed 4 bases from V and 4 bases from J, with 14 bases in between. Germline CDR1 MDHEN, CDR2 SYDVKM. The CDR3 extends over 15 amino acids. CDR3 loop: CASSSHTGGNQPQHF. In DNA, the CDR3 is TGTGCCAGCAGTTCACACACGGGAGGGAATCAGCCCCAGCATTTT.

The chain combines TRBV24-1 with TRBJ2-1; TRBD2 agrees at 11 bases. CDR3 length equals 16 residues. Trimming removed 7 bases from V and 4 bases from J; junction bases left unmatched: 8. From germline, CDR1 is KGHDR and CDR2 SFDVKD. This chain's CDR3 is CATSTPTSGSYNEQFF. For the CDR3, the DNA is TGTGCCACCAGCACCCCCACTAGCGGGAGTTACAATGAGCAGTTCTTC.

The chain carries TRBV5-1 and TRBJ1-1; D gene uncertain. Germline V lookup: CDR1 SGHRS, CDR2 YFSETQ. Trimming stripped 0 bases from V and 2 bases from J, with 8 bases between. The CDR3 covers 14 residues. CDR3 nucleotide sequence: TGCGCCAGCAGCTTGGCGCCTGGCAACACTGAAGCTTTCTTT. Translation: CASSLAPGNTEAFF. The full variable domain, in which reference TRBV5-1 and TRBJ1-1 provide the parts outside the CDR3, is KAGVTQTPRYLIKTRGQQVTLSCSPISGHRSVSWYQQTPGQGLQFLFEYFSETQRNKGNFPGRFSGRQFSNSRSEMNVSTLELGDSALYLCASSLAPGNTEAFFGQGTRLTVV.

The chain is built from TRBV27 and TRBJ1-2; 8 bases line up with TRBD1. The CDR3 length is 16 residues. The germline gives CDR1 MNHEY, CDR2 SMNVEV (reference sequence). Trimming cost V 2 bases and J 4 bases; bases outside gene matches: 9. The CDR3 loop reads CASSLGGGQGSYGYTF. The CDR3 region has the DNA TGTGCCAGCAGTTTAGGGGGTGGACAGGGTAGCTATGGCTACACCTTC.

The V gene is TRBV30, the J gene TRBJ1-1; a weak D match, TRBD1 (5 bases). Germline V gene sequence: CDR1 GTSNPN, CDR2 SVGIG (reference sequence). CDR3 length equals 13 residues. Between the trimmed V and J ends, which lost 0 bases and 5 bases, there was a span of 10 bases. The DNA of the CDR3 is TGTGCCTGGAGTGTTGGGGGGGGAACTGAAGCTTTCTTT. This sequence encodes CAWSVGGGTEAFF. The whole variable domain, filled in from reference TRBV30 and TRBJ1-1, reads SQTIHQWPATLVQPVGSPLSLECTVEGTSNPNLYWYRQAAGRGLQLLFYSVGIGQISSEVPQNLSASRPQDRQFILSSKKLLLSDSGFYLCAWSVGGGTEAFFGQGTRLTVV.

CDR3 sequence (DNA): TGTGCCAGCAGGGAAACAGGGGGTCAGCCCCAGCATTTT. Translated: CASRETGGQPQHF. The rearrangement joins TRBV2 to TRBJ1-5, with TRBD1 matching over 8 bases. Germline-derived CDR1 and CDR2 are SNHLY and FYNNEI. V shed 6 bases and J 6 bases; nucleotides not matched to a gene: 4. The CDR3 sequence is 13 residues long.

This chain joins TRBV4-1 and TRBJ1-2, with a tentative D call TRBD1 (6 bases). The V end was cut by 2 bases, the J end by 5 bases, with 18 bases between. CDR1 is MGHRA and CDR2 is YSYEKL in the germline V gene. This CDR3 region has 16 residues. CDR3 coding DNA: TGCGCCAGCAGCCAACCCCGGGACAACCCTTGGTATGGCTACACCTTC. Translated: CASSQPRDNPWYGYTF.

The chain couples TRBV24-1 to TRBJ1-2, with 8 bases identical to TRBD1. J gave up 8 bases and V 2 bases, and 3 bases lay outside the gene matches. The CDR3 consists of 13 residues. CDR1 is KGHDR, CDR2 SFDVKD, per germline. CDR3 DNA: TGTGCCACCAGTGATTCCAGGGGGCGAGGCTACACCTTC. It is translated as CATSDSRGRGYTF.

This sequence joins TRBV5-8 and TRBJ2-1, with TRBD1 as a possible D gene (5 bases). Trimming left V 0 bases short and J 8 bases short, with 12 bases between. Germline V gives CDR1 SGHTS, CDR2 YDEGEE. The CDR3 loop spans 14 amino acids. The CDR3 DNA reads TGTGCCAGCAGCTTGGGTTGGGGCGGCGATGAGCAGTTCTTC. Translated: CASSLGWGGDEQFF.

The V gene is TRBV19, the J gene TRBJ1-1, with TRBD1 identical over 7 bases. Germline V gives CDR1 LNHDA, CDR2 SQIVND (reference sequence). With 3 bases clipped from V and 3 bases from J, the junction kept 1 base outside the gene matches. There are 13 residues in the CDR3. This chain's CDR3 is CASSIQGDTEAFF. For the CDR3, the DNA is TGTGCCAGTAGTATCCAGGGGGACACTGAAGCTTTCTTT. The full variable domain, completed using reference TRBV19 and TRBJ1-1, is DGGITQSPKYLFRKEGQNVTLSCEQNLNHDAMYWYRQDPGQGLRLIYYSQIVNDFQKGDIAEGYSVSREKKESFPLTVTSAQKNPTAFYLCASSIQGDTEAFFGQGTRLTVV.